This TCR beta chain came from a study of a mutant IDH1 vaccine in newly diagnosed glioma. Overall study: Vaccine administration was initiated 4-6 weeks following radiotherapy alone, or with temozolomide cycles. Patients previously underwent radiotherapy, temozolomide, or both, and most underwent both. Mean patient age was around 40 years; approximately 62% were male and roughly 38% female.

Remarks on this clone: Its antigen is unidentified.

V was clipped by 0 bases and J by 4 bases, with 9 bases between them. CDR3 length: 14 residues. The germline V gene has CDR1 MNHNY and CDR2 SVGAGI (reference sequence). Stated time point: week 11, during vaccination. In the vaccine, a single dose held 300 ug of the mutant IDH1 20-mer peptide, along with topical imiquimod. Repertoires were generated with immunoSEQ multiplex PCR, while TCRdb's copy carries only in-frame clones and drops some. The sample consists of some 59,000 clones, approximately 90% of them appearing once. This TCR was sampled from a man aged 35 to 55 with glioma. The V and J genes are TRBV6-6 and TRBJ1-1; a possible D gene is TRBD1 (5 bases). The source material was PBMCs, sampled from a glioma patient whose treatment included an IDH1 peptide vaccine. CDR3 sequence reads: CASSYSGDSTEAFF. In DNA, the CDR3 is TGTGCCAGCAGTTACTCGGGCGACAGCACTGAAGCTTTCTTT.